A single sample is the source of the 20 T cell receptor beta chains below, sequenced in a study of response to subunit inactivated influenza vaccine. TCRdb reprocessed the RT-PCR reads with MiXCR, giving one entry per CDR3 protein. Of 600,000 to 700,000 distinct CDR3 sequences in the sample, roughly 15% were seen once. Sequencing used PBMCs from blood, obtained around 14 days before vaccination. These receptors all come from a man in his fifties or sixties who received an inactivated influenza vaccine.

This clonotype has more than one count but fewer than ten. The chain employs TRBV30 and TRBJ1-4; D is unresolved. V was pared by 1 base and J by 8 bases, with 11 bases between. The germline gives CDR1 GTSNPN, CDR2 SVGIG (reference sequence). The CDR3 spans 13 residues. CDR3 bases: TGTGCCTGGAGTGAAGTACAGAGGGAAAAACTGTTTTTT. This sequence encodes CAWSEVQREKLFF. Full variable domain (missing parts from reference TRBV30 and TRBJ1-4): SQTIHQWPATLVQPVGSPLSLECTVEGTSNPNLYWYRQAAGRGLQLLFYSVGIGQISSEVPQNLSASRPQDRQFILSSKKLLLSDSGFYLCAWSEVQREKLFFGSGTQLSVL.

The rearrangement uses TRBV24-1 and TRBJ2-1; 7 bases fit TRBD2. The CDR3 has 15 amino acids. Germline assignment: CDR1 KGHDR and CDR2 SFDVKD. Trimming removed 3 bases from V and 3 bases from J; junction bases left unmatched: 4. Here the CDR3 reads CATSDTGGYYNEQFF. In nucleotides, the CDR3 is TGTGCCACCAGTGATACCGGGGGGTACTACAATGAGCAGTTCTTC.

The sample holds a few counts of this clonotype. V usage is TRBV10-3 and J usage is TRBJ1-4; D possibly corresponds to TRBD1 (6 bases). CDR3 length: 13 residues. Germline V CDR1 and CDR2: ENHRY, SYGVKD. V lost 10 bases and J lost 8, with 17 bases in between. The CDR3 DNA reads TGTGCCACGGGGGGACTGCAGGGGGAAAAACTGTTTTTT. Its translation is CATGGLQGEKLFF.

CDR3 residues: CAISAGTSGGHNEQFF. For the CDR3, the DNA is TGTGCCATCAGTGCCGGGACTAGCGGGGGGCACAATGAGCAGTTCTTC. V and J are TRBV10-3 and TRBJ2-1; 15 nucleotides match TRBD2. Germline V lookup: CDR1 ENHRY, CDR2 SYGVKD. The CDR3 is 16 amino acids. With V trimmed by 4 bases and J by 5 bases, 3 bases remained unmatched.

This clonotype was recorded a few times. The CDR3 DNA is TGCGCCAGCAGCTTGGACACGGGGCAGGGGAAAGCTTTCTTT. As protein: CASSLDTGQGKAFF. The gene calls are TRBV5-1 and TRBJ1-1, with D possibly matching TRBD1 (6 bases). This CDR3 has 14 amino acids. Trimming shortened V by 0 bases and J by 9 bases, and 15 bases separated the two germline ends. Germline values: CDR1 SGHRS, CDR2 YFSETQ.

This clonotype turned up a few times. V and J are TRBV20-1 and TRBJ2-2; D unresolved. The CDR3 has 11 residues. Germline V gene data show CDR1 as DFQATT and CDR2 as SNEGSKA (reference sequence). V was trimmed by 2 bases and J by 9 bases, leaving 7 bases between them. For the CDR3, the DNA is TGCAGTGCTAGAATGTCCCGGGAGCTGTTTTTT. It is translated as CSARMSRELFF.

This clonotype showed up just a few times. The chain recombines TRBV12-5 with TRBJ1-5; D remains unclear. V lost 2 bases and J lost 0, with 17 bases in between. CDR1 and CDR2 from the germline V gene are LGHNT and FRNRAP. CDR3 length: 18 residues. The CDR3 coding sequence is TGTGCTAGTGGTTTGCCGTTCCGGGCGGAAACTAGCAATCAGCCCCAGCATTTT. It is translated as CASGLPFRAETSNQPQHF.

This rearrangement joins TRBV4-3 to TRBJ1-5; 8 nucleotides align to TRBD1. CDR1 is LGHNA and CDR2 is YSLEER in the germline V gene. The CDR3 spans 18 residues. V was clipped by 3 bases and J by 10 bases; unmatched bases: 20. Here the CDR3 DNA reads TGCGCCAGCAGCCAGGAGGTTCCCGCAAGGACAGGGCTCTTTCCCCAGCATTTT. Protein product: CASSQEVPARTGLFPQHF.

This clonotype occurred a few times. This chain connects TRBV12-3 or TRBV12-4 to TRBJ2-7; D is possibly TRBD2 (5 bases). This CDR3 contains 14 residues. Trimming removed 5 bases from V and 6 bases from J, with 17 bases in between. CDR3 sequence (DNA): TGTGCCAGCAGTGAACGGACTCCTCCTGGCGAGCAGTACTTC. This encodes CASSERTPPGEQYF.

The chain carries TRBV4-2 and TRBJ1-2; the D is unclear. V was pared by 0 bases and J by 2 bases, with 10 bases between. From germline, CDR1 is LGHNA and CDR2 YNFKEQ. The CDR3 spans 15 residues. The CDR3 is CASSQEVTVNYGYTF. In DNA form, the CDR3 reads TGTGCCAGCAGCCAAGAGGTTACGGTGAACTATGGCTACACCTTC.

This sequence joins TRBV7-2 and TRBJ2-2; D might be TRBD1 or TRBD2, each matching 5 bases. Trimming left V 1 base short and J 4 bases short, with 10 bases between. The CDR3 is made up of 15 amino acids. Looked up from germline, CDR1 is SGHTA and CDR2 is FQGNSA. CDR3 coding DNA: TGTGCCAGCAGCTTAGATCCGGGGCTCACCGGGGAGCTGTTTTTT. The encoded protein is CASSLDPGLTGELFF. Full variable domain (remainder filled in from reference TRBV7-2 and TRBJ2-2): GAGVSQSPSNKVTEKGKDVELRCDPISGHTALYWYRQSLGQGLEFLIYFQGNSAPDKSGLPSDRFSAERTGGSVSTLTIQRTQQEDSAVYLCASSLDPGLTGELFFGEGSRLTVL.

The chain joins TRBV18 to TRBJ2-3; 8 bases are shared with TRBD2. The germline gives CDR1 KGHSH, CDR2 LQKENI. CDR3 length: 17 amino acids. V lost 1 base and J lost 3; bases outside the gene matches: 9. CDR3 nucleotide sequence: TGTGCCAGCTCACCACTTTACTCCTCGGGAGGGACAGATACGCAGTATTTT. As protein: CASSPLYSSGGTDTQYF.

The chain joins TRBV11-2 to TRBJ2-7; 8 nucleotides line up with TRBD1. From germline, CDR1 is SGHAT and CDR2 FQNNGV. The CDR3 totals 14 residues. The ends lost 5 bases at V and 2 bases at J; junction bases unmatched: 5. This chain's CDR3 is CASSADRGAYEQYF. Here the CDR3 DNA reads TGTGCCAGCAGCGCCGACAGGGGCGCCTACGAGCAGTACTTC. The variable domain in full, completed from reference TRBV11-2 and TRBJ2-7, reads EAGVAQSPRYKIIEKRQSVAFWCNPISGHATLYWYQQILGQGPKLLIQFQNNGVVDDSQLPKDRFSAERLKGVDSTLKIQPAKLEDSAVYLCASSADRGAYEQYFGPGTRLTVT.

The sample holds a few counts of this clonotype. This chain joins TRBV12-3 or TRBV12-4 and TRBJ2-1, with 8 bases fitting TRBD2. Unmatched junction bases numbered 8, after V lost 4 bases and J lost 6 bases. CDR3 length: 15 amino acids. The CDR3, as DNA: TGTGCCAGCAGTTCTAGCGGGTGGAACACCAATGAGCAGTTCTTC. Its translation is CASSSSGWNTNEQFF.

The CDR3 sequence is CASSLVGSPEKLFF. In DNA, the CDR3 is TGTGCCAGCAGTTTAGTGGGGTCGCCCGAAAAACTGTTTTTT. The chain recombines TRBV27 with TRBJ1-4; D is unclear. The CDR3 sequence is 14 residues long. Trimming pared 2 bases from V and 8 bases from J, leaving 12 bases between. Germline V gene lookup returns CDR1 MNHEY and CDR2 SMNVEV (reference sequence).

The CDR3 coding sequence is TGTGCCAGCAGCCGGACTACACACACCGGGGAGCTGTTTTTT. Translating gives CASSRTTHTGELFF. The chain recombines TRBV14 with TRBJ2-2; TRBD2 is a possible D gene (6 bases). V gave up 4 bases and J gave up 3 bases, with 9 bases separating them. Germline values: CDR1 SGHDN, CDR2 FVKESK. This CDR3 comprises 14 residues. Full variable domain (missing parts from reference TRBV14 and TRBJ2-2): EAGVTQFPSHSVIEKGQTVTLRCDPISGHDNLYWYRRVMGKEIKFLLHFVKESKQDESGMPNNRFLAERTGGTYSTLKVQPAELEDSGVYFCASSRTTHTGELFFGEGSRLTVL.

This clonotype has more than one count but fewer than ten. The J gene is TRBJ2-7, the V gene TRBV9; 14 positions agree with TRBD2. Germline V gene data show CDR1 as SGDLS and CDR2 as YYNGEE. There are 19 residues in the CDR3. V gave up 0 bases and J gave up 4 bases; unmatched junction bases: 12. CDR3 in amino acids: CASSVGLAGGPRVDYEQYF. The CDR3 nucleotides read TGTGCCAGCAGCGTAGGACTAGCGGGAGGGCCCAGAGTCGATTACGAGCAGTACTTC.

This clonotype was recorded at least ten times. The chain carries TRBV12-3 or TRBV12-4 and TRBJ1-3; D perhaps matches TRBD1 (6 bases). The CDR3 is 14 residues long. The V end was cut by 0 bases, the J end by 5 bases, with 8 bases between. This CDR3 reads CASSLAGQRNTIYF. The CDR3 DNA follows: TGTGCCAGCAGTTTAGCTGGACAGCGAAACACCATATATTTT.

The chain carries TRBV27 and TRBJ2-3; 7 bases agree with TRBD2. The V gene's germline CDR1 is MNHEY and CDR2 SMNVEV (reference sequence). V lost 5 bases to trimming and J lost 2 bases; unmatched junction nucleotides: 4. This CDR3 contains 14 residues. The DNA for the CDR3 is TGTGCCAGCAGTGAGCGGGGTTACACAGATACGCAGTATTTT. As protein: CASSERGYTDTQYF.

This clonotype has only a few counts. V is TRBV5-1 and J is TRBJ2-5, with 9 bases identical to TRBD1. V lost 3 bases and J lost 4; bases outside the gene matches: 25. The CDR3 totals 21 residues. Germline lookup yields CDR1 SGHRS and CDR2 YFSETQ. CDR3 in DNA: TGCGCCAGCAGCTCCCGGTGGGACAGGGATAATCCGATCGTTGGAAGAGAGACCCAGTACTTC. This encodes CASSSRWDRDNPIVGRETQYF.